Below, 26 T cell receptor beta chains from the same sample are listed, as sequenced in a study of blood T cell repertoires in COVID-19. Data came from immunoSEQ multiplex PCR; TCRdb stores just in-frame clones and leaves some out. The table lists 150,000 to 250,000 clones, roughly 94% of them singletons. Sequenced sample: peripheral blood. Every receptor here comes from a man aged 25 to 40 with COVID-19, enrolled during active disease.

The chain combines TRBV18 with TRBJ1-6; maybe TRBD1 (6 bases). V was cut by 6 bases and J by 6 bases, with 21 bases left in between. Germline values: CDR1 KGHSH, CDR2 LQKENI. The length of the CDR3 is 17 residues. The CDR3 nucleotides read TGTGCCAGCTCGCCGATGTACAGGGAGGGGGGTAATTCACCCCTCCACTTT. Translated: CASSPMYREGGNSPLHF.

The V and J genes are TRBV5-1 and TRBJ1-2; 7 positions agree with TRBD1. This CDR3 spans 14 amino acids. V was pared by 1 base and J by 5 bases, with 5 bases of the junction left unmatched. Germline CDR1 is SGHRS and CDR2 is YFSETQ. Here the CDR3 DNA reads TGCGCCAGCAGCTTGACCACACAGGGGTATGGCTACACCTTC. It translates to CASSLTTQGYGYTF.

The genes are TRBV5-1 and TRBJ2-5; 13 nucleotides agree with TRBD2. V shed 4 bases and J 2 bases; nucleotides not matched to a gene: 2. The germline gives CDR1 SGHRS, CDR2 YFSETQ. The CDR3 totals 15 residues. CDR3 DNA sequence: TGCGCCAGCAGCCCGGGACTAGCGGGACAAGAGACCCAGTACTTC. Amino acids: CASSPGLAGQETQYF.

In DNA, the CDR3 is TGTGCCAGCAGCGACCCGTACAGGGTGCAGGTTAATGGCTACACCTTC. This sequence encodes CASSDPYRVQVNGYTF. V gene TRBV11-2 combines with J gene TRBJ1-2; TRBD1 is a possible D gene (6 bases). Germline loops: CDR1 SGHAT, CDR2 FQNNGV. The CDR3 has 16 amino acids. The V end lost 5 bases, the J end lost 6 bases, and 22 bases lay between the germline ends.

The chain recombines TRBV5-1 with TRBJ1-5; D gene unclear. Germline assignment: CDR1 SGHRS and CDR2 YFSETQ. The CDR3 covers 20 residues. Trimming removed 1 base from V and 0 bases from J, with 23 bases in between. The CDR3 DNA reads TGCGCCAGCAGCTTGTGTGAAGAGGTTATACCATTATATAGCAATCAGCCCCAGCATTTT. It translates to CASSLCEEVIPLYSNQPQHF. Variable domain in full (rest from reference TRBV5-1 and TRBJ1-5): KAGVTQTPRYLIKTRGQQVTLSCSPISGHRSVSWYQQTPGQGLQFLFEYFSETQRNKGNFPGRFSGRQFSNSRSEMNVSTLELGDSALYLCASSLCEEVIPLYSNQPQHFGDGTRLSIL.

CDR3 bases: TGTGCCAGTAGTAACCTGGACAGGGTAGTGAACTATGGCTACACCTTC. The encoded protein is CASSNLDRVVNYGYTF. The chain is built from TRBV19 and TRBJ1-2, with TRBD1 matching 8 bases. The junction had 9 bases not matched to a gene; V was cut back by 4 bases and J by 2 bases. Per germline, CDR1 LNHDA and CDR2 SQIVND (reference sequence). The CDR3 loop spans 16 amino acids.

The chain combines TRBV14 with TRBJ2-5; D possibly corresponds to TRBD1 (6 bases). The V and J ends lost 1 base and 5 bases respectively, with 17 bases between them. Germline values: CDR1 SGHDN, CDR2 FVKESK. This CDR3 is 16 amino acids long. The CDR3 spells CASSQGQASARETQYF. In DNA form, the CDR3 reads TGTGCCAGCAGCCAAGGACAGGCCTCCGCCCGGGAGACCCAGTACTTC.

This rearrangement joins TRBV27 to TRBJ1-1; D uncertain. V was trimmed by 1 base and J by 1 base, leaving 7 bases between them. This CDR3 region has 14 residues. Germline CDR1 MNHEY, CDR2 SMNVEV (reference sequence). This chain's CDR3 is CASSLLGENTEAFF. CDR3 nucleotide sequence: TGTGCCAGCAGTTTATTGGGCGAGAACACTGAAGCTTTCTTT.

This chain's CDR3 is CASSELARDRASEQFF. Written as DNA, the CDR3 is TGTGCCAGCAGTGAATTAGCTCGGGACAGGGCAAGTGAGCAGTTCTTC. This chain joins TRBV6-1 and TRBJ2-1, with 9 bases identical to TRBD1. The CDR3 consists of 16 residues. V lost 2 bases, J lost 9 bases, and 11 bases stayed unmatched. Germline V gives CDR1 MNHNS, CDR2 SASEGT.

The chain recombines TRBV27 with TRBJ1-1; D uncertain. V lost 4 bases and J 0 bases, leaving 6 bases between the germline ends. This CDR3 spans 13 amino acids. CDR1 and CDR2 from the germline V gene are MNHEY and SMNVEV (reference sequence). This chain's CDR3 is CASSSNMNTEAFF. The CDR3 coding sequence is TGTGCCAGCAGTTCGAACATGAACACTGAAGCTTTCTTT.

The chain is built from TRBV15 and TRBJ1-2; 7 nucleotides line up with TRBD1. The J segment lost 8 bases and the V segment lost 5 bases, leaving 11 bases of the junction unmatched. CDR1 LNHNV and CDR2 YYDKDF come from the germline V gene (reference sequence). CDR3 size: 14 residues. CDR3 sequence: CATSPRLTGEGYTF. As DNA, the CDR3 is TGTGCCACCAGCCCCAGACTTACAGGGGAAGGCTACACCTTC.

The chain has TRBV28 and TRBJ1-1; possibly TRBD1 for D (6 bases). This CDR3 contains 15 residues. Between the trimmed V and J ends, which lost 5 bases and 5 bases, there was a span of 18 bases. Germline CDR1 MDHEN, CDR2 SYDVKM. The CDR3 reads CASSQSRGAGTEAFF. The CDR3, as DNA: TGTGCCAGCAGTCAATCACGGGGGGCCGGAACTGAAGCTTTCTTT.

This rearrangement joins TRBV11-2 to TRBJ2-2; 7 nucleotides match TRBD2. The germline CDR1 and CDR2 sequences are SGHAT and FQNNGV. The CDR3 has 15 amino acids. V lost 1 base, J lost 4 bases, and 3 bases stayed unmatched. CDR3 coding DNA: TGTGCCAGCAGCTTAGTCGGCGGGAGCACCGGGGAGCTGTTTTTT. Amino acid sequence: CASSLVGGSTGELFF.

This chain links TRBV9 with TRBJ1-2; D gene unclear. The germline V gene encodes CDR1 SGDLS and CDR2 YYNGEE. This CDR3 is 14 amino acids long. V was clipped by 0 bases and J by 6 bases, with 12 bases between them. The CDR3 nucleotides are TGTGCCAGCAGCGTAGGTAATGGGAGGCATGGCTACACCTTC. Its protein is CASSVGNGRHGYTF.

The rearrangement links TRBV5-1 to TRBJ2-7; maybe TRBD2 (5 bases). V dropped 4 bases and J dropped 2 bases, with 10 bases sitting between them. CDR3 length: 13 residues. The germline CDR1 and CDR2 sequences are SGHRS and YFSETQ. This chain's CDR3 is CASSEDGTYEQYF. The CDR3 DNA sequence: TGCGCCAGCAGCGAGGACGGGACCTACGAGCAGTACTTC.

This rearrangement joins TRBV5-4 to TRBJ2-7; 8 bases are a match to TRBD2. The CDR3 covers 14 residues. V was clipped by 2 bases and J by 5 bases; unmatched bases: 6. CDR1 is SGHNT, CDR2 YYREEE, per germline (reference sequence). The DNA of the CDR3 is TGTGCCAGCAGCTTAGCGGGGGCGGGGCACGAGCAGTACTTC. Its protein product is CASSLAGAGHEQYF.

The CDR3 sequence is CASSTRQGEANYGYTF. The DNA for the CDR3 is TGTGCCAGCAGCACACGACAGGGAGAAGCTAACTATGGCTACACCTTC. The V call is TRBV21-1, the J call TRBJ1-2; TRBD1 is the table's D call, not checked against the DNA. TRBV21-1 counts as a pseudogene. This CDR3 is 16 amino acids long.

This chain uses TRBV5-1 with TRBJ2-5, with D maybe TRBD2 (7 bases). This CDR3 has 15 amino acids. V was cut by 0 bases and J by 7 bases, with 16 bases left in between. Germline CDR1 reads SGHRS; CDR2 reads YFSETQ. Written as DNA, the CDR3 is TGCGCCAGCAGCTTGGAAACTAGGGGGGGTGCGACCCAGTACTTC. This sequence encodes CASSLETRGGATQYF.

This clone was seen just once. The CDR3 DNA sequence: TGTGCCAGTAGTACCCTGGACAGGGCGGTGGGCGGGGAGCTGTTTTTT. It translates to CASSTLDRAVGGELFF. The V and J genes are TRBV19 and TRBJ2-2; 8 bases are a match to TRBD1. Trimming took 4 bases from V and 7 from J; bases not matched to a gene: 11. This CDR3 region has 16 residues. Per germline, CDR1 LNHDA and CDR2 SQIVND (reference sequence).

This chain joins TRBV7-6 and TRBJ1-5; 11 nucleotides align to TRBD1. This CDR3 has 15 amino acids. V shed 5 bases, J shed 7 bases, and the junction held 7 bases outside the gene matches. Germline CDR1 is SGHVS and CDR2 is FNYEAQ. DNA for the CDR3: TGTGCCAGCAGCCCGGGACAGGGGGGGGGACAGCCCCAGCATTTT. It yields the protein CASSPGQGGGQPQHF.

This clone was detected once. The gene calls are TRBV9 and TRBJ1-2, with 7 bases lining up with TRBD1. The CDR3 runs 18 residues. CDR1 and CDR2 (germline): SGDLS, YYNGEE. V lost 0 bases and J lost 4; bases outside the gene matches: 15. The CDR3 reads CASSVGGTAPGLAYGYTF. The CDR3 bases are TGTGCCAGCAGCGTAGGCGGGACAGCGCCTGGACTTGCCTATGGCTACACCTTC. Using reference TRBV9 and TRBJ1-2 for the parts outside the CDR3, the full variable domain is DSGVTQTPKHLITATGQRVTLRCSPRSGDLSVYWYQQSLDQGLQFLIQYYNGEERAKGNILERFSAQQFPDLHSELNLSSLELGDSALYFCASSVGGTAPGLAYGYTFGSGTRLTVV.

The chain couples TRBV19 to TRBJ1-6; D might be TRBD1 (6 bases). This CDR3 is built from 16 residues. The germline CDR1 and CDR2 sequences are LNHDA and SQIVND (reference sequence). Trimming left V 5 bases short and J 3 bases short, with 14 bases between. The DNA for the CDR3 is TGTGCCAGTAGTTGGGGGACACCGATCTATAATTCACCCCTCCACTTT. Amino acid sequence: CASSWGTPIYNSPLHF.

This rearrangement joins TRBV6-5 to TRBJ1-3, with TRBD1 matching over 7 bases. The CDR3 has 16 residues. Germline V lookup: CDR1 MNHEY, CDR2 SVGAGI. Trimming cost V 2 bases and J 3 bases; bases outside gene matches: 7. DNA for the CDR3: TGTGCCAGCAGTTACGGCGGGGCAGGGGGTGGAAACACCATATATTTT. As protein: CASSYGGAGGGNTIYF.

The V gene is TRBV20-1, the J gene TRBJ1-2, with unresolved D. The CDR3 covers 10 residues. Germline values: CDR1 DFQATT, CDR2 SNEGSKA (reference sequence). Trimming stripped 8 bases from V and 2 bases from J, with 6 bases between. The CDR3 DNA reads TGCAGTCTACAGAACTATGGCTACACCTTC. It yields the protein CSLQNYGYTF.

In its sample, this clone was seen once. J is TRBJ2-7 and V is TRBV7-2; D gene uncertain. Germline loops: CDR1 SGHTA, CDR2 FQGNSA. The CDR3 has 11 residues. With 5 bases removed from V and 9 bases from J, the gap between germline ends came to 11 bases. For the CDR3, the DNA is TGTGCCAGCAGCCCCTTCTTTGTGCAGTACTTC. It translates to CASSPFFVQYF.

This chain uses TRBV19 with TRBJ2-1; 9 bases fit TRBD2. Germline lookup yields CDR1 LNHDA and CDR2 SQIVND (reference sequence). The CDR3 contains 17 residues. J gave up 2 bases and V 3 bases, and 8 bases lay outside the gene matches. CDR3 nucleotides: TGTGCCAGTAGTATGAGGCAGCTAGCGGGGCCCTACAATGAGCAGTTCTTC. Encoded protein: CASSMRQLAGPYNEQFF.